This T cell receptor (beta chain) originates from a study of vaccination effects on CD4 cells after COVID-19. Background on the study: Participants were vaccinated with two doses of either the BNT162b2 or mRNA-1273 vaccine. Study-wide results and limits: Clonal contraction was marked in infection- and vaccine-induced clones late after vaccination.

The repertoire was sequenced with immunoSEQ multiplex PCR; TCRdb's copy has only in-frame clones and lacks some. The sample shows over 60,000 clones, around 69% of them seen only once. Antigen-specific CD4+ T cells were first expanded with viral peptide pools by the ViraFEST assay and only then sequenced. Culture proceeded for approximately 10 days, and CD4+ T cells were then isolated. Prior SARS-CoV-2 infection was absent in the vaccine recipients, as shown by negative nucleocapsid antibodies. Cultures of approximately 2.1 million PBMC per well contained about 11 IU/ml IL-2 plus 10 ug/ml peptides. Days 3 and 7 were when half the medium was replaced with IL-2 medium. V gave up 5 bases and J gave up 0 bases; unmatched junction bases: 6. CDR3 size: 16 residues. Germline V gene data show CDR1 as SGHTA and CDR2 as FQGNSA. A remark on this clone: Antigen specificity is unknown.

This clonotype originated in a human donor who received a COVID-19 vaccine. V is TRBV7-2 and J is TRBJ2-1; 8 positions agree with TRBD2. Sequenced here: CD4+ T cells from PBMCs cultured with HCoV-NL63 spike peptides, sampled before COVID-19 vaccination. CDR3 sequence reads: CASSRSGASSYNEQFF. The DNA of the CDR3 is TGTGCCAGCAGCCGTAGCGGGGCGAGCTCCTACAATGAGCAGTTCTTC.